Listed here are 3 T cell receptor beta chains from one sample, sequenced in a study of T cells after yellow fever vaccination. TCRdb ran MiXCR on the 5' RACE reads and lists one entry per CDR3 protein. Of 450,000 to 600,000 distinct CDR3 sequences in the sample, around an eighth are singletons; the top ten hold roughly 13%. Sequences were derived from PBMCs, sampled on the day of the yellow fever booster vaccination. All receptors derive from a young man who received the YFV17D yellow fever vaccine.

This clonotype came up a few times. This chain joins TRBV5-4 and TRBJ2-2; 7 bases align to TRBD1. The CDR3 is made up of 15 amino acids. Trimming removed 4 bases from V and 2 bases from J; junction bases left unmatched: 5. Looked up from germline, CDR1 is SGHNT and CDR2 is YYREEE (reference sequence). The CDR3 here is CASSRDRSNTGELFF. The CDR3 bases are TGTGCCAGCAGCCGGGACAGATCAAACACCGGGGAGCTGTTTTTT.

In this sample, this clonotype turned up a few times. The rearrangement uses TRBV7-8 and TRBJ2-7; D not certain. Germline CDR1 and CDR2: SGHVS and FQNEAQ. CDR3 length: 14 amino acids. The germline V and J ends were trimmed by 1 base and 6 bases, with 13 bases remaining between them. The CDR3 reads CASSLVATEAEQYF. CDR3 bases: TGTGCCAGCAGCTTAGTGGCGACTGAAGCCGAGCAGTACTTC.

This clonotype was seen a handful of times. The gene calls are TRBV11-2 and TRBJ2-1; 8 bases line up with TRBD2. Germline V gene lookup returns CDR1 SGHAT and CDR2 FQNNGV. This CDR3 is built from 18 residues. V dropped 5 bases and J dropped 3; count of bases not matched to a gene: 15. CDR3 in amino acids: CASSPHVAGTPLYNEQFF. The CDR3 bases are TGTGCCAGCAGCCCCCACGTAGCGGGAACCCCCCTCTACAATGAGCAGTTCTTC.